Detailed here is one T cell receptor beta chain. It has no known antigen specificity. No base quality values were provided; no much bigger clone lies one nucleotide off. The CDR3 runs 13 amino acids, cysteine and phenylalanine included. Only the CDR3 part of the read is kept: 39 bases, read in frame from the first base. Deletion took 4 bases off V and 7 bases off J, with a span of 11 bases between the germline ends. The germline V gene (reference sequence) supplies CDR1 SGHNT and CDR2 YYREEE. These data are taken from a study of chemoradiotherapy in HPV16-positive cancers (dated by TCRdb to about 2022). About the investigation overall: Candidate HPV-specific T-cell clones and common TCR motifs were defined through functional T-cell assays on cells from a couple of HPV16-positive patients. The study asked whether T-cell immunity to the HPV oncoproteins E6 and E7 changes during chemoradiotherapy and whether this immunity affects survival. The candidate HPV-specific TCRs and motifs were subsequently tracked in TCR repertoires obtained from some 90 patients with HPV-related cancers.

Libraries were made using the immunoSEQ multiplex PCR assay. TCRdb mirrors the immuneACCESS table, restricted to in-frame sequences. Some clones are absent from its copies; in checked studies, under half trace to an unresolved V gene, and the reason for the others is unknown. The sample table contains 1,500 to 2,000 clones; only one count was recorded for around 76% of them. 5% to 7% of the sample lies in the top ten. Repertoires were sampled repeatedly over the course of chemoradiotherapy, so clonal expansion could be followed in the tumor microenvironment. Study-wide findings and limitations: The functional definition of HPV-specific T cells was derived from only two HPV16-positive patients, and the survival association was reported for HPV16-positive patients. Expansion of candidate HPV-specific clones and E7-related TCR motifs was observed in the tumor microenvironment during treatment, whereas no such expansion was observed for non-HPV-specific T cells. In HPV16-positive patients, expansion of HPV-responsive T cells during chemoradiotherapy was associated with improved recurrence-free survival.

The receptor was derived from a human donor with HPV-associated anogenital cancer. The V gene is TRBV5-4 and the J gene is TRBJ2-2; the D gene may be TRBD1 or TRBD2, since each aligns over 5 bases. The source material was tumor tissue, sampled from a patient who underwent chemoradiotherapy. The CDR3 loop reads CASSGDPVGELFF. The base sequence is TGTGCCAGCAGCGGGGACCCCGTCGGGGAGCTGTTTTTT.